This record looks at one T cell receptor (beta chain) sequence and its context. Its target antigen remains unknown. No base qualities exist here, and no much larger clone lies one base off it. The data originate from a study of blood T cells in healthy people across ages (dated by TCRdb to about 2015). Context from the whole study: In model experiments, template switching captured about one uniquely barcoded TCR beta cDNA molecule for every two T cells. Age-related changes in TCR beta repertoire diversity were measured in the study by deep sequencing normalized with unique cDNA molecular identifiers. Donors were grouped into four age groups: young (average 16 years), middle-aged (39), aged (around 60) and long-lived (approximately 75). To avoid experimental bias, donors of different ages were distributed randomly across sequencing lanes. For two donors (one aged 18 to 30 and one aged 80 or older), the study analyzed two additional independent replicas of 1 million unique cDNA reads from the same blood draw. The paper's findings and limits, for the study overall: Estimates of total diversity based on one million sequenced T cells were regarded as lower bounds and as underestimates. Compared with the aged group, the long-lived group had more naive CD4+ T cells, fewer expanded clones and increased TCR diversity, suggesting age selection. Donor CMV infection status was unknown, potentially confounding age-related changes in expanded clonotypes. As age increased, observed TCR beta diversity per million T cells dropped in a roughly linear way, and a significant reduction was already evident by age around 41. Observed TCR beta diversity correlated strongly with the percentage of naive T cells measured by flow cytometry. Conclusive comparison of naive and antigen-experienced compartments was prevented by the profiling of bulk unsorted PBMCs.

The roughly 39 donors, aged 6 to 90 years, were systemically healthy Caucasian individuals from Russia. Each donor gave 8 to 10 milliliters of peripheral blood, drawn into EDTA-treated Vacutainer tubes. Ficoll-Paque density-gradient centrifugation was used to isolate PBMCs, with at least 7 million obtained per sample. Trizol reagent was used to extract total RNA from PBMCs, with at least 5.5 micrograms per sample. Naive CD45RAhigh/CD27high T cell percentages were measured by flow cytometry on a PBMC aliquot from every donor. Per the germline V gene, MNHEY is the CDR1 and SVGEGT is the CDR2. V is reduced by 0 bases and J by 7 bases, leaving a spacing of 7 bases between them. The CDR3, cysteine through phenylalanine, is 13 amino acids long. Only CDR3 DNA is held: 39 bases, read in frame from base 1. The library came from 5' RACE. The sequencer listed for this sample is Illumina HiSeq 2500. A second PCR of roughly 6 to 11 cycles was run with a J-beta primer mix and a sample-barcoded 5' primer. A unique molecular identifier was introduced onto each TCR beta cDNA molecule by a template-switch 5' adaptor carrying 12 random nucleotides. Each sample yielded at least 3 million CDR3-containing paired-end reads. First-strand cDNA was synthesized from all RNA with the Mint cDNA synthesis kit, primed by a TRBC-specific oligonucleotide. All cDNA was treated with uracil-DNA glycosylase and then went through a first 18-cycle PCR with the universal primers M1SS and BC2_uni_R. Under the source paper's analysis protocol: For normalization, 1 million high-quality reads were randomly selected from each sample, with every read carrying a distinct molecular identifier. Instead of being binned into consensus sequences, reads with shared molecular identifiers were discarded. CDR3 identification, clonotype clustering and error correction used MiTCR with a Q25 quality threshold and the strictest error-elimination algorithm. Lower-bound total TCR beta diversity was estimated with a nonparametric unseen species model using Euler transformation. The public reads were run again by TCRdb, first through fastp at Q25 and then through MiXCR, and only productive beta chains were kept. CDR3 protein duplicates are merged, each entry listing the most common genes and DNA. For this entry, the V and J calls and clone size follow TCRdb and not the study's own pipeline. In all, the sample holds about 730,000 distinct CDR3 sequences, and roughly 41% of those were seen once. The ten largest clones capture 20% to 25% of the sample.

This receptor was identified in a woman aged 55-69 years in good health. The chain uses TRBV6-2 or TRBV6-3 and TRBJ2-1; no D segment can be confidently identified. The sample consisted of blood. The DNA is TGTGCCAGCAGTTACTCGACCGCGAATGAGCAGTTCTTC. Translated, it gives CASSYSTANEQFF.